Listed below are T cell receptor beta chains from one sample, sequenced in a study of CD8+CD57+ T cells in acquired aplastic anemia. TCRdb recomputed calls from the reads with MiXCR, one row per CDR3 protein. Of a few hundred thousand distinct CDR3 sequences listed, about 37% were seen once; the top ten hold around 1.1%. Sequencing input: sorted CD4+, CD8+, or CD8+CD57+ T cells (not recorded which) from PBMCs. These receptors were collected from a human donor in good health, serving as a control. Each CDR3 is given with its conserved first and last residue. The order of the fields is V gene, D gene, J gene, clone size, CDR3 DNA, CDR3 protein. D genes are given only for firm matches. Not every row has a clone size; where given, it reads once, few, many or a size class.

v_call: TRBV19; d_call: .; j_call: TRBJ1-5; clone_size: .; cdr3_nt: TGTGCCAGTAGTACGGGGAGATTCAATCAGCCCCAGCATTTT; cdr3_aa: CASSTGRFNQPQHF
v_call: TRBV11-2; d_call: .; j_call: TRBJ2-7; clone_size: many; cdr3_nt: TGTGCCAGCAGCGCCCCAATACTCCAAAGCTCCTACGAGCAGTACTTC; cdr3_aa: CASSAPILQSSYEQYF
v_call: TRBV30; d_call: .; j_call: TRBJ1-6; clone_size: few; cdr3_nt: TGTGCCTGGAGTGTTGGGGTAGAGAATTCACCCCTCCACTTT; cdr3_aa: CAWSVGVENSPLHF
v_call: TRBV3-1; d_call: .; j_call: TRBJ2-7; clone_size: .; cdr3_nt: TGTGCCAGCAGCCGTTCCGACCACGGGCAGTACTTC; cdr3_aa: CASSRSDHGQYF
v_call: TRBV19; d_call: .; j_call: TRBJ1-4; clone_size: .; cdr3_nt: TGTGCCAGTAGCCAGGGTGCAACTAATGAAAAACTGTTTTTT; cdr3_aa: CASSQGATNEKLFF
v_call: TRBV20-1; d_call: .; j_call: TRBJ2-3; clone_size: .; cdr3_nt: TGCAGTGCTACCCTGTGGCCCACTAGCACAGATACGCAGTATTTT; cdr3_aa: CSATLWPTSTDTQYF
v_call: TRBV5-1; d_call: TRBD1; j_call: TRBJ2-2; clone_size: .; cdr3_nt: TGCGCCAGCAGCCTACTGGGACAGGGAAACACCGGGGAGCTGTTTTTT; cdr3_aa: CASSLLGQGNTGELFF
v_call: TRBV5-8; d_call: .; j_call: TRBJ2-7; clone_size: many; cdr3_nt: TGTGCCAGCAGCGAAAGCCGGGACATTTCCTACGAGCAGTACTTC; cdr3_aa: CASSESRDISYEQYF
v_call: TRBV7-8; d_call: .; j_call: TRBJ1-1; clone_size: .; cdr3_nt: TGTGCCAGCAGCGTAACCGGGACACTAAATGAAGCTTTCTTT; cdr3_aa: CASSVTGTLNEAFF
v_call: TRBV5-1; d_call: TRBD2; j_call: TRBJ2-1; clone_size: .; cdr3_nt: TGCGCCAGCAGCTTGGGACTAGCGAGAAAGCAGTTCTTC; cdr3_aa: CASSLGLARKQFF
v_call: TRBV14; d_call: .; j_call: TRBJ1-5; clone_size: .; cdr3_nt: TGTGCCAGCAGCCAAGATCATCTCAGAAAAAGCAATCAGCCCCAGCATTTT; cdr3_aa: CASSQDHLRKSNQPQHF
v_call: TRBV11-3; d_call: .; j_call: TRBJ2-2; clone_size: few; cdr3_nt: TGTGCCAGCAGCTTAGGAGGGCTCTCGAACACCGGGGAGCTGTTTTTT; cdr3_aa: CASSLGGLSNTGELFF
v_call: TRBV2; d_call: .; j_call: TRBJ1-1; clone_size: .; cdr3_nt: TGTGCCAGCAGTAGCCGCAAAGCGAACACTGAAGCTTTCTTT; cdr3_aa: CASSSRKANTEAFF
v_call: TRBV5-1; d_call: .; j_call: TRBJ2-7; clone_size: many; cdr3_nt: TGCGCCAGCAGCGACGGACTGAGCTCCTACGAGCAGTACTTC; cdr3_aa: CASSDGLSSYEQYF
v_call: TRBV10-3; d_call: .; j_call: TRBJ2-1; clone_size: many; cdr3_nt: TGTGCCATCAGTGAGAGTTTAGTTTCGCAGTTCTTC; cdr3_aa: CAISESLVSQFF
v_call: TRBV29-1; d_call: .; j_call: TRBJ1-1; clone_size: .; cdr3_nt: TGCAGCGCCGAGATAACTGAAGCTTTCTTT; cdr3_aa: CSAEITEAFF
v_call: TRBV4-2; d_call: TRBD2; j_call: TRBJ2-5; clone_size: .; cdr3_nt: TGTGCCAGCAGCCAAGGGACTAGCGGGAGTAAGGCGGAGACCCAGTACTTC; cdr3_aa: CASSQGTSGSKAETQYF
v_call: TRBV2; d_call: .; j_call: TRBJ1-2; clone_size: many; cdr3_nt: TGTGCCAGCAAGCAGGGGACTAACTATGGCTACACCTTC; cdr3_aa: CASKQGTNYGYTF
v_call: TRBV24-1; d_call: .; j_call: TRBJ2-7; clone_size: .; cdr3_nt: TGTGCCACCAGTGATTCCGTGGGCAGGGGCTCCTACGAGCAGTACTTC; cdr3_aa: CATSDSVGRGSYEQYF
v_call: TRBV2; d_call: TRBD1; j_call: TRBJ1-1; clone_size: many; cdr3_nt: TGTGCCAGCAGCCTCGGACAGGGAGGGAACACTGAAGCTTTCTTT; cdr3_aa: CASSLGQGGNTEAFF
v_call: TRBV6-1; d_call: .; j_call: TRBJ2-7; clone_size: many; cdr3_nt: TGTGCCAGCAGGGGGCCGGGTACAGCTTACGAGCAGTACTTC; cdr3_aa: CASRGPGTAYEQYF
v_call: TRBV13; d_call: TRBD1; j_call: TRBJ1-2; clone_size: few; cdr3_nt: TGTGCCAGCAGCTCCCGGACAGGGGACGTTGGGGACTATGGCTACACCTTC; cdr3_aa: CASSSRTGDVGDYGYTF
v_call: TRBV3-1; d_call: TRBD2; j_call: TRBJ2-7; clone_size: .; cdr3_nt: TGTGCCAGCAGCATTGCTTGGACTAGCGCCTACGAGCAGTACTTC; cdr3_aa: CASSIAWTSAYEQYF
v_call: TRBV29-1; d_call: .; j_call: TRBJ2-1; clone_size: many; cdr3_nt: TGCAGCGTTGGGGACTTCTACAATGAGCAGTTCTTC; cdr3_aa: CSVGDFYNEQFF
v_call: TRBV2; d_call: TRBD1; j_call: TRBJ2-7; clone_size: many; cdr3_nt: TGTGCCAGCAGTAGACAGGGGGTACTAATCGAGCAGTACTTC; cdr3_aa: CASSRQGVLIEQYF
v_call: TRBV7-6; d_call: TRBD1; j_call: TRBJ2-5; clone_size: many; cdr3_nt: TGTGCCAGCAGCCCCGGACAGGGGGGGGAGACCCAGTACTTC; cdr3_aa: CASSPGQGGETQYF
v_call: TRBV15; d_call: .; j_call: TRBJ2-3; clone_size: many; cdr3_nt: TGTGCCACCAGCAGAGATAAGCATGTCACAGATACGCAGTATTTT; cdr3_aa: CATSRDKHVTDTQYF
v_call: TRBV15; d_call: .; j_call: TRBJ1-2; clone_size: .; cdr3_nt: TGTGCCACCAGCAATCGGGCGAATGGCTACACCTTC; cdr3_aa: CATSNRANGYTF
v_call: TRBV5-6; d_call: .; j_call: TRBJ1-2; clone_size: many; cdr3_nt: TGTGCCAGCAGCTTGGGTCCAGGCTATGGCTACACCTTC; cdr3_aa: CASSLGPGYGYTF
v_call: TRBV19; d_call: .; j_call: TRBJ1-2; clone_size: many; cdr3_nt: TGTGCCAGTGCCTGGGGGTACTATGGCTACACCTTC; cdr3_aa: CASAWGYYGYTF
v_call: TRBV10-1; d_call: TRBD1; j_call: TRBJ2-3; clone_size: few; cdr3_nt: TGCGCCAGCAGTGGACAGGGATGGGCCACAGATACGCAGTATTTT; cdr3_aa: CASSGQGWATDTQYF
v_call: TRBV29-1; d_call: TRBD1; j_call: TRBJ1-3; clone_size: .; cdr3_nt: TGCAGCGTTGGGAGGCCAGGGGGCCTCCTCTCTGGAAACACCATATATTTT; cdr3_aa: CSVGRPGGLLSGNTIYF
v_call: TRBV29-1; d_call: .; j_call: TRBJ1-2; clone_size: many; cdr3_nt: TGCAGCGTTGAGACCCAGGGGTCTAGCTACACCTTC; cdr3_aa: CSVETQGSSYTF
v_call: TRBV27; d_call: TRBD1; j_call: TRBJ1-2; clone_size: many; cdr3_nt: TGTGCCAGCAGGACAGGACAGGGTTATAGTGGCTACACCTTC; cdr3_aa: CASRTGQGYSGYTF
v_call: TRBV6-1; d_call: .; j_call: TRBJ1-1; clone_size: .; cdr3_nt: TGTGCCAGCAGCCACCACAACCAACGGGGAAGCACTGAAGCTTTCTTT; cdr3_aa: CASSHHNQRGSTEAFF
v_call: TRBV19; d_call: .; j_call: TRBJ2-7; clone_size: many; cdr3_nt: TGTGCCAGTAGCGAGAGAGGATGGGAGCAGTACTTC; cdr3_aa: CASSERGWEQYF
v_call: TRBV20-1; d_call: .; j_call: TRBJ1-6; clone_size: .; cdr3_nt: TGCAGTGCTAGAGACCGGACAGCGAATTCACCCCTCCACTTT; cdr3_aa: CSARDRTANSPLHF
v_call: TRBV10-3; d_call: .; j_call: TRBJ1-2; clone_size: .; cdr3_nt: TGTGCCATCAGTGAAGAGCACCGAATTTTC; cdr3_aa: CAISEEHRIF
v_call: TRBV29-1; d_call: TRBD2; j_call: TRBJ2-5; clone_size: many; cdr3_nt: TGCAGCGTTGGTAGCGGGAGGGAGGTCGGAGAGACCCAGTACTTC; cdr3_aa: CSVGSGREVGETQYF
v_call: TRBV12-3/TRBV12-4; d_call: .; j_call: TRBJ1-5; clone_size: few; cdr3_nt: TGTGCCAGCAGTTTCAACGTAGGGGGGAGCAATCAGCCCCAGCATTTT; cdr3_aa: CASSFNVGGSNQPQHF
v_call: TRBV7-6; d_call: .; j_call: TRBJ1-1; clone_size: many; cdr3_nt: TGTGCCAGCAGCTTAGATAGTCAGGCAAAAGCTTTCTTT; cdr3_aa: CASSLDSQAKAFF
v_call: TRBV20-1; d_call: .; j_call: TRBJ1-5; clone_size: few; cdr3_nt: TGCAGTGCTAGAGCAGGAGGGGTCGGCAATCAGCCCCAGCATTTT; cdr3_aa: CSARAGGVGNQPQHF
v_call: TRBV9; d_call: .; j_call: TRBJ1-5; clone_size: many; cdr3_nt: TGTGCCAGCAGCGTAGAAGGGGGTGGTCAGCCCCAGCATTTT; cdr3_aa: CASSVEGGGQPQHF